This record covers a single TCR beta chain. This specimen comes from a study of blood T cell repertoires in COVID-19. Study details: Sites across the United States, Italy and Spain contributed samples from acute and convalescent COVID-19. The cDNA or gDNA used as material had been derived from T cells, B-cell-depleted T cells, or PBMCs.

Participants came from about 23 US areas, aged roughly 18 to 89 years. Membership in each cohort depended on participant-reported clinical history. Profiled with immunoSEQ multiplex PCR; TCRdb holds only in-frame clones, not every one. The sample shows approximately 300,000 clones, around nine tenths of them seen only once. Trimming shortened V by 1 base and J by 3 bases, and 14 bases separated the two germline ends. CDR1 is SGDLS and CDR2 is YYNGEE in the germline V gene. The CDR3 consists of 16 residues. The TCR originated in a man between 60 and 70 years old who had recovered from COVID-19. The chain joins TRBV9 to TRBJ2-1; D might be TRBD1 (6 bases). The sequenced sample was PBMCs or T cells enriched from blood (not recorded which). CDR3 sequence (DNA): TGTGCCAGCAGCGTAACACTAACAGGGTACTACAATGAGCAGTTCTTC. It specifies CASSVTLTGYYNEQFF.